This TCR beta chain stems from a study of blood T cell repertoires in COVID-19. About the study: Samples came from the United States, Italy and Spain, spanning acute and convalescent COVID-19. In each case, the material was cDNA or gDNA derived from T cells, B-cell-depleted T cells, or PBMCs.

The table lists this clone with a count of one. Germline and junction disagree at one end, which may indicate a read error. Profiling relied on immunoSEQ multiplex PCR, and the TCRdb table lists in-frame clones only, not all of them. The data contain 200,000 to 250,000 clones, almost 90% of them singletons. This CDR3 has 18 amino acids. Germline lookup yields CDR1 SSHAT and CDR2 FNYEAQ (reference sequence). The rearrangement uses TRBV7-7 and TRBJ2-1, with 10 positions matching TRBD2. The specimen sequenced was peripheral blood. The sequence was collected from a woman aged 60-75 years with acute or convalescent COVID-19. CDR3 loop: CASSPAGGGLSSYNEQFF. The CDR3 coding sequence is TGTGCTAGCAGCCCAGCGGGGGGGGGCCTGAGCTCCTACAATGAGCAGTTCTTC.